This T cell receptor beta chain was retrieved from a study of spatial heterogeneity in lung cancer. Study-wide context: Available follow-up PBMC samples were sequenced, at a median of approximately 24 months post-resection. Study-wide results and limits: TCRs found ubiquitously expanded in tumor appeared in blood more at resection than at follow-up.

Germline V lookup: CDR1 DFQATT, CDR2 SNEGSKA (reference sequence). V gave up 3 bases and J gave up 1 base, with 11 bases separating them. This CDR3 has 14 amino acids. All TCR cDNA molecules were individually tagged with a unique molecular identifier. TCRdb re-called the 5' RACE reads with MiXCR, one entry per CDR3 protein. The sample shows approximately 20,000 distinct CDR3 sequences, about 9% of them seen only once. In regard to this clonotype: Its antigen is unknown.

Time point: blood at routine non-recurrence follow-up after resection. The receptor was derived from a female donor with early-stage non-small cell lung cancer. The chain uses TRBV20-1 and TRBJ2-3, with TRBD1 as a possible D gene (6 bases). Sequenced here: PBMCs, sampled at follow-up. The CDR3: CSARPGGRTDTQYF. CDR3 coding DNA: TGCAGTGCTAGGCCTGGGGGCCGCACAGATACGCAGTATTTT.